These T cell receptor beta chains were read from a single sample in a study of CD8+ T cells in alopecia areata. Measured with immunoSEQ multiplex PCR; TCRdb has only the in-frame clones, and not every one. The data contain approximately 300,000 clones, about three fifths of them singletons. Sequencing was performed on CD4+ T cells sorted from blood, taken at week 24, from a patient treated with tofacitinib. The receptor set was obtained from a human donor with alopecia areata. Each CDR3 is given with its conserved first and last residue. The order of the fields is D gene, V gene, clone size, J gene, CDR3 protein, CDR3 DNA. D genes are given only for firm matches. Size is stated for part of the rows, as once, few or many counts, or as a class when the clone is expanded.

d_gene: TRBD1
v_gene: TRBV2
abundance: few
j_gene: TRBJ1-2
CDR3aa: CASTPDRDYGYTF
CDR3nt: TGTGCCAGCACCCCCGACAGGGACTATGGCTACACCTTC

d_gene: TRBD1
v_gene: TRBV30
abundance: NA
j_gene: TRBJ2-2
CDR3aa: CACRAVQGAGELFF
CDR3nt: TGTGCCTGCAGAGCCGTTCAGGGGGCCGGGGAGCTGTTTTTT

d_gene: NA
v_gene: TRBV7-9
abundance: few
j_gene: TRBJ2-5
CDR3aa: CASSSDPIWETQYF
CDR3nt: TGTGCCAGCAGCTCCGATCCAATTTGGGAGACCCAGTACTTC

d_gene: NA
v_gene: TRBV29-1
abundance: NA
j_gene: TRBJ2-5
CDR3aa: CSVSQRRETQYF
CDR3nt: TGCAGCGTTTCACAGCGTCGGGAGACCCAGTACTTC

d_gene: TRBD1
v_gene: TRBV4-1
abundance: NA
j_gene: TRBJ2-7
CDR3aa: CASSRLGDRDRKYF
CDR3nt: TGCGCCAGCAGCCGCCTTGGAGACCGGGACAGAAAATACTTC

d_gene: NA
v_gene: TRBV4-2
abundance: NA
j_gene: TRBJ1-2
CDR3aa: CASRSGYTF
CDR3nt: TGTGCCAGCAGGTCTGGCTACACCTTC

d_gene: NA
v_gene: TRBV30
abundance: NA
j_gene: TRBJ2-7
CDR3aa: CAWSKSQGYEQYF
CDR3nt: TGTGCCTGGAGTAAGTCACAGGGATACGAGCAGTACTTC

d_gene: NA
v_gene: TRBV30
abundance: NA
j_gene: TRBJ1-2
CDR3aa: CAWRLNPRKRTTYGYTF
CDR3nt: TGTGCCTGGAGGTTAAATCCGAGGAAGCGAACCACCTATGGCTACACCTTC

d_gene: NA
v_gene: TRBV6-5
abundance: NA
j_gene: TRBJ1-6
CDR3aa: CASSYSSQGVRTLHF
CDR3nt: TGTGCCAGCAGTTACTCCAGCCAGGGAGTCAGGACGCTCCACTTT

d_gene: NA
v_gene: TRBV30
abundance: NA
j_gene: TRBJ2-4
CDR3aa: CAWSGGSKNIQYF
CDR3nt: TGTGCCTGGAGTGGAGGGTCCAAAAACATTCAGTACTTC

d_gene: TRBD1
v_gene: TRBV29-1
abundance: NA
j_gene: TRBJ1-2
CDR3aa: CSVEVGVMGTDGYTF
CDR3nt: TGCAGCGTTGAAGTCGGGGTTATGGGGACAGATGGCTACACCTTC

d_gene: NA
v_gene: TRBV7-2
abundance: few
j_gene: TRBJ1-5
CDR3aa: CASSRDQGRGQPQHF
CDR3nt: TGTGCCAGCAGCAGAGACCAAGGCCGTGGTCAGCCCCAGCATTTT

d_gene: NA
v_gene: TRBV11-1
abundance: NA
j_gene: TRBJ1-5
CDR3aa: CASSSSGSSNQPQHF
CDR3nt: TGTGCCAGCAGTTCAAGCGGGAGTAGCAATCAGCCCCAGCATTTT

d_gene: NA
v_gene: TRBV30
abundance: NA
j_gene: TRBJ2-7
CDR3aa: CAWSRDRYEQYF
CDR3nt: TGTGCCTGGAGTCGAGATCGATACGAGCAGTACTTC

d_gene: NA
v_gene: TRBV25-1
abundance: NA
j_gene: TRBJ1-2
CDR3aa: CASRGRTRTNYGYTF
CDR3nt: TGTGCCAGCAGAGGGAGGACAAGAACTAACTATGGCTACACCTTC

d_gene: NA
v_gene: TRBV29-1
abundance: NA
j_gene: TRBJ2-1
CDR3aa: CSVAPLVGNEQFF
CDR3nt: TGCAGCGTTGCGCCCCTGGTGGGGAATGAGCAGTTCTTC

d_gene: NA
v_gene: TRBV30
abundance: NA
j_gene: TRBJ1-4
CDR3aa: CAWSVLRDFEKLFF
CDR3nt: TGTGCCTGGAGTGTACTTCGGGACTTTGAAAAACTGTTTTTT

d_gene: NA
v_gene: TRBV4-2
abundance: NA
j_gene: TRBJ2-3
CDR3aa: CASSQGRRGLGTDTQYF
CDR3nt: TGTGCCAGCAGCCAAGGCCGACGGGGACTGGGAACAGATACGCAGTATTTT

d_gene: NA
v_gene: TRBV18
abundance: few
j_gene: TRBJ2-7
CDR3aa: CASSPRDGGNSAPVNF
CDR3nt: TGTGCCAGCTCACCCCGGGACGGGGGCAATTCCGCCCCAGTGAACTTC

d_gene: NA
v_gene: TRBV4-3
abundance: NA
j_gene: TRBJ2-7
CDR3aa: CASSRLTAALNEQYF
CDR3nt: TGCGCCAGCAGCCGCCTGACTGCAGCATTGAACGAGCAGTACTTC

d_gene: NA
v_gene: TRBV13
abundance: NA
j_gene: TRBJ2-2
CDR3aa: CASSLRPSGYRVRTGELFF
CDR3nt: TGTGCCAGCAGCCTTCGGCCATCGGGATACAGGGTCAGGACCGGGGAGCTGTTTTTT

d_gene: NA
v_gene: TRBV6-5
abundance: NA
j_gene: TRBJ2-2
CDR3aa: CASSYSRTGELFF
CDR3nt: TGTGCCAGCAGTTACAGCCGCACCGGGGAGCTGTTTTTT

d_gene: NA
v_gene: TRBV7-2
abundance: NA
j_gene: TRBJ2-1
CDR3aa: CASSLVGQYNEQFF
CDR3nt: TGTGCCAGCAGCTTAGTTGGACAGTACAATGAGCAGTTCTTC

d_gene: TRBD1
v_gene: TRBV4-2
abundance: few
j_gene: TRBJ2-1
CDR3aa: CASSPGQGNYQEFF
CDR3nt: TGTGCCAGCAGCCCGGGACAGGGCAACTATCAGGAGTTCTTC

d_gene: TRBD2
v_gene: TRBV5-6
abundance: NA
j_gene: TRBJ2-1
CDR3aa: CASSLGSGGLQFF
CDR3nt: TGTGCCAGCAGCTTGGGGAGCGGGGGCCTTCAGTTCTTC

d_gene: NA
v_gene: TRBV11-2
abundance: NA
j_gene: TRBJ2-3
CDR3aa: CATALTDTQYF
CDR3nt: TGTGCCACCGCGCTCACAGATACGCAGTATTTT

d_gene: NA
v_gene: TRBV7-3
abundance: NA
j_gene: TRBJ1-6
CDR3aa: CASSPGTKNSPLHF
CDR3nt: TGTGCCAGCAGCCCGGGGACCAAAAATTCACCCCTCCACTTT

d_gene: NA
v_gene: TRBV28
abundance: NA
j_gene: TRBJ2-3
CDR3aa: CASSFAGDVDTQYF
CDR3nt: TGTGCCAGCAGTTTTGCAGGGGACGTCGATACGCAGTATTTT

d_gene: NA
v_gene: TRBV7-3
abundance: NA
j_gene: TRBJ2-2
CDR3aa: CASSDREGYTGELFF
CDR3nt: TGTGCCAGCAGCGATCGTGAGGGGTACACCGGGGAGCTGTTTTTT

d_gene: TRBD1
v_gene: TRBV29-1
abundance: NA
j_gene: TRBJ1-1
CDR3aa: CSPQTGTTEAFF
CDR3nt: TGCAGCCCGCAGACAGGGACCACTGAAGCTTTCTTT

d_gene: NA
v_gene: TRBV7-2
abundance: NA
j_gene: TRBJ2-1
CDR3aa: CASSLAGGRNNEQFF
CDR3nt: TGTGCCAGCAGCTTAGCTGGGGGGCGGAACAATGAGCAGTTCTTC

d_gene: NA
v_gene: TRBV5-4
abundance: NA
j_gene: TRBJ2-6
CDR3aa: CASSFTTGANVLTF
CDR3nt: TGTGCCAGCAGCTTCACCACTGGGGCCAACGTCCTGACTTTC

d_gene: NA
v_gene: TRBV30
abundance: NA
j_gene: TRBJ1-1
CDR3aa: CAWSVGANTEAFF
CDR3nt: TGTGCCTGGAGTGTAGGGGCGAACACTGAAGCTTTCTTT

d_gene: NA
v_gene: TRBV4-1
abundance: NA
j_gene: TRBJ2-7
CDR3aa: CASSHSGLRDHEQYF
CDR3nt: TGCGCCAGCAGCCACTCCGGACTGAGAGACCACGAGCAGTACTTC

d_gene: NA
v_gene: TRBV6-1
abundance: few
j_gene: TRBJ2-7
CDR3aa: CASSFGTNNYEQYF
CDR3nt: TGTGCCAGCAGTTTTGGGACAAACAACTACGAGCAGTACTTC

d_gene: TRBD1
v_gene: TRBV10-3
abundance: NA
j_gene: TRBJ1-2
CDR3aa: CAISGGQGNGYTF
CDR3nt: TGTGCCATCAGTGGCGGACAGGGTAATGGCTACACCTTC

d_gene: NA
v_gene: TRBV7-2
abundance: few
j_gene: TRBJ1-2
CDR3aa: CASSLVGSANYGYTF
CDR3nt: TGTGCCAGCAGCTTAGTGGGCAGTGCTAACTATGGCTACACCTTC

d_gene: NA
v_gene: TRBV2
abundance: NA
j_gene: TRBJ1-2
CDR3aa: CASMDRDLLAGGYTF
CDR3nt: TGTGCCAGCATGGACCGGGATCTCTTAGCAGGAGGCTACACCTTC

d_gene: NA
v_gene: TRBV5-6
abundance: NA
j_gene: TRBJ2-6
CDR3aa: CASSLELHSGANVLTF
CDR3nt: TGTGCCAGCAGCTTGGAGCTCCACTCTGGGGCCAACGTCCTGACTTTC

d_gene: TRBD1
v_gene: TRBV4-2
abundance: NA
j_gene: TRBJ2-1
CDR3aa: CASSRGQGRSYNEQFF
CDR3nt: TGTGCCAGCAGCCGAGGACAGGGTCGGTCCTACAATGAGCAGTTCTTC

d_gene: NA
v_gene: TRBV4-1
abundance: once
j_gene: TRBJ2-5
CDR3aa: CASSLAALRETQYF
CDR3nt: TGCGCCAGCAGCCTCGCGGCTTTGAGAGAGACCCAGTACTTC

d_gene: NA
v_gene: TRBV10-3
abundance: NA
j_gene: TRBJ2-1
CDR3aa: CAISVDLWGNEQFF
CDR3nt: TGTGCCATCAGTGTGGACCTGTGGGGCAATGAGCAGTTCTTC

d_gene: NA
v_gene: TRBV20-1
abundance: NA
j_gene: TRBJ2-5
CDR3aa: CSARGRETQYF
CDR3nt: TGCAGTGCTAGAGGGCGGGAGACCCAGTACTTC

d_gene: TRBD1
v_gene: TRBV27
abundance: NA
j_gene: TRBJ2-1
CDR3aa: CASSPQVGTGVRFF
CDR3nt: TGTGCCAGCAGTCCTCAGGTGGGGACAGGGGTGCGGTTCTTC

d_gene: NA
v_gene: TRBV7-2
abundance: NA
j_gene: TRBJ2-1
CDR3aa: CASSPSPSPYNEQFF
CDR3nt: TGTGCCAGCAGCCCGTCCCCCAGTCCCTACAATGAGCAGTTCTTC

d_gene: TRBD1
v_gene: TRBV30
abundance: once
j_gene: TRBJ1-1
CDR3aa: CAWRFTTGRTTEAFF
CDR3nt: TGTGCCTGGAGATTCACGACAGGGAGGACCACTGAAGCTTTCTTT

d_gene: TRBD1
v_gene: TRBV18
abundance: NA
j_gene: TRBJ2-7
CDR3aa: CASSPWTGNYEQYF
CDR3nt: TGTGCCAGCTCACCCTGGACAGGGAACTACGAGCAGTACTTC

d_gene: NA
v_gene: TRBV19
abundance: few
j_gene: TRBJ2-5
CDR3aa: CASSIRGAGPQETQYF
CDR3nt: TGTGCCAGTAGTATCCGGGGGGCAGGGCCGCAAGAGACCCAGTACTTC

d_gene: NA
v_gene: TRBV29-1
abundance: few
j_gene: TRBJ1-6
CDR3aa: CSVPERGTGNSPLHF
CDR3nt: TGCAGCGTCCCCGAAAGGGGGACGGGAAATTCACCCCTCCACTTT

d_gene: NA
v_gene: TRBV28
abundance: few
j_gene: TRBJ2-7
CDR3aa: CASSPTGLSSYEQYF
CDR3nt: TGTGCCAGCAGTCCTACAGGGCTTAGCTCCTACGAGCAGTACTTC

d_gene: NA
v_gene: TRBV7-8
abundance: NA
j_gene: TRBJ2-3
CDR3aa: CASSRPADTQYF
CDR3nt: TGTGCCAGCAGCCGTCCCGCAGATACGCAGTATTTT

d_gene: NA
v_gene: TRBV30
abundance: NA
j_gene: TRBJ1-5
CDR3aa: CAWRQGEQPQHF
CDR3nt: TGTGCCTGGAGACAGGGCGAGCAGCCCCAGCATTTT

d_gene: TRBD1
v_gene: TRBV4-2
abundance: few
j_gene: TRBJ1-6
CDR3aa: CASSQDVDRVNSPLHF
CDR3nt: TGTGCCAGCAGCCAAGACGTGGACAGGGTGAATTCACCCCTCCACTTT

d_gene: NA
v_gene: TRBV19
abundance: NA
j_gene: TRBJ1-5
CDR3aa: CASRTGKNSNQPQHF
CDR3nt: TGTGCCAGTAGAACGGGGAAGAATAGCAATCAGCCCCAGCATTTT